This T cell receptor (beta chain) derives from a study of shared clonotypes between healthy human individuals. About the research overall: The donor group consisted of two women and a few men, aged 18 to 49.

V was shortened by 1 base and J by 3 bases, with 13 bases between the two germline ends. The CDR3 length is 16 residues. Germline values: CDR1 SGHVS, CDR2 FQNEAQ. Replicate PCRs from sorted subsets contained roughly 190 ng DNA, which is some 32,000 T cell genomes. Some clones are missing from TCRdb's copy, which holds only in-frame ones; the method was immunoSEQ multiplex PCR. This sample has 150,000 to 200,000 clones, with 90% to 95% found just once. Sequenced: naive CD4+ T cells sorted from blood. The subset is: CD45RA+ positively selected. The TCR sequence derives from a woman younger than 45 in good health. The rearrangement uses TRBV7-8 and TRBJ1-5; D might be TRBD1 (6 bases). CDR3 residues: CASSLEGQGYNQPQHF. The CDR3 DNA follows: TGTGCCAGCAGCTTAGAAGGGCAGGGGTACAATCAGCCCCAGCATTTT.